These T cell receptor beta chains were read from a single sample in a study of T-cell memory formation after mild COVID-19. TCRdb used MiXCR to reprocess the 5' RACE reads, holding one entry per CDR3 protein. Among about 540,000 distinct CDR3 sequences, roughly 21% were seen once, and the ten largest hold around 12%. The sample comprised PBMCs or a T cell subset sorted from them (not recorded which). The receptors derive from an adult woman who had mild COVID-19 (a few samples of this study predate the infection). Cell type and time point are not known. CDR3s include the opening cysteine and the closing phenylalanine or tryptophan. D genes are given only for firm matches. The listing skips clone size in some rows; elsewhere it reads once, few, many or a size class.

j_call v_call clone_size d_call cdr3_aa cdr3_nt
TRBJ2-1 TRBV13 - TRBD2 CASKAGLAGVNEQFF TGTGCCAGCAAAGCAGGGCTAGCGGGAGTAAATGAGCAGTTCTTC
TRBJ1-2 TRBV29-1 many TRBD1 CSVRTGPTLYGYTF TGCAGCGTGAGGACAGGCCCGACCCTCTATGGCTACACCTTC
TRBJ1-2 TRBV7-3 few TRBD1 CASSPLPGQGHLYTF TGTGCCAGCAGCCCCCTACCGGGACAGGGACATCTCTACACCTTC
TRBJ2-1 TRBV18 - TRBD2 CASSPPGLAGGRYNEQFF TGTGCCAGCTCACCACCGGGACTAGCGGGAGGTCGATACAATGAGCAGTTCTTC
TRBJ1-1 TRBV29-1 - - CSVEAGQNTEAFF TGCAGCGTTGAGGCGGGACAGAACACTGAAGCTTTCTTT
TRBJ2-1 TRBV4-3 - - CASSTSQLAGSEIF TGCGCCAGCAGCACAAGTCAGTTGGCGGGCAGCGAGATCTTC
TRBJ2-3 TRBV5-5 - TRBD2 CASSPTSGAPDTQYF TGTGCCAGCAGTCCTACTAGCGGGGCCCCAGATACGCAGTATTTT
TRBJ1-1 TRBV11-2 - - CASSFAWDTEAFF TGTGCCAGCAGCTTTGCTTGGGACACTGAAGCTTTCTTT
TRBJ2-1 TRBV10-2 - - CASSEFPGPSYNEQFF TGCGCCAGCAGTGAGTTCCCAGGCCCTTCCTACAATGAGCAGTTCTTC
TRBJ1-4 TRBV6-1 - - CASSQGHVLANEKLFF TGTGCCAGCAGTCAAGGACATGTCCTCGCGAATGAAAAACTGTTTTTT
TRBJ2-1 TRBV6-6 - TRBD2 CASSSLAGGDNEQFF TGTGCCAGCAGTTCGCTAGCGGGAGGGGACAATGAGCAGTTCTTC
TRBJ2-3 TRBV7-9 few TRBD2 CASSFVSGGTDTQYF TGTGCCAGCAGCTTCGTTAGCGGGGGCACAGATACGCAGTATTTT
TRBJ2-1 TRBV20-1 few - CSARANSYYEQFF TGCAGTGCTCGTGCGAACTCCTACTATGAGCAGTTCTTC
TRBJ2-2 TRBV20-1 - TRBD1 CSERDIGQGSTGELFF TGCAGTGAAAGAGATATCGGACAGGGGTCCACCGGGGAGCTGTTTTTT
TRBJ2-1 TRBV7-9 - TRBD1 CASGSQGTEQFF TGTGCCAGCGGTTCACAGGGGACGGAGCAGTTCTTC
TRBJ2-7 TRBV5-1 few - CASSLSGGPPGYEQYF TGCGCCAGCAGCTTGTCTGGGGGTCCGCCGGGTTACGAGCAGTACTTC
TRBJ2-3 TRBV29-1 many TRBD1 CSVAGQGTDTQYF TGCAGCGTGGCGGGACAGGGGACAGATACGCAGTATTTT
TRBJ2-7 TRBV6-1 many TRBD1 CASSATGDGGYEQYF TGTGCCAGCAGTGCGACAGGGGACGGCGGCTACGAGCAGTACTTC
TRBJ2-2 TRBV29-1 - TRBD1 CSVARGLGGELFF TGCAGCGTTGCCAGGGGGCTTGGCGGGGAGCTGTTTTTT
TRBJ1-1 TRBV2 - - CATRADRNTEAFF TGTGCCACACGCGCGGACAGGAACACTGAAGCTTTCTTT
TRBJ2-3 TRBV9 many - CASSPWTLQSTDTQYF TGTGCCAGCAGCCCGTGGACTCTACAGAGCACAGATACGCAGTATTTT
TRBJ2-1 TRBV5-1 - TRBD2 CASSLGSGGDFNEQFF TGCGCCAGCAGCTTGGGAAGCGGGGGGGATTTTAATGAGCAGTTCTTC
TRBJ2-5 TRBV7-9 - - CASRGQPASTQYF TGTGCCAGCAGAGGACAGCCTGCGTCGACCCAGTACTTC
TRBJ1-2 TRBV7-2 - TRBD1 CASSLKAGGYGYTF TGTGCCAGCAGCTTAAAGGCAGGGGGCTATGGCTACACCTTC
TRBJ2-1 TRBV6-2/TRBV6-3 few - CASSWTGVANEQFF TGTGCCAGCAGTTGGACGGGAGTAGCTAATGAGCAGTTCTTC
TRBJ2-1 TRBV12-3/TRBV12-4 few TRBD2 CASSGTSGRGSSYNEQFF TGTGCCAGCAGTGGGACTAGCGGGAGGGGGAGCTCCTACAATGAGCAGTTCTTC
TRBJ1-1 TRBV6-6 - - CASDRKRMNTEAFF TGTGCCAGCGATAGGAAGAGAATGAACACTGAAGCTTTCTTT
TRBJ1-4 TRBV6-6 many - CASSYSPGHVNEKLFF TGTGCCAGCAGTTACTCTCCGGGACATGTTAATGAAAAACTGTTTTTT
TRBJ2-7 TRBV12-3/TRBV12-4 - - CASSQDSTSYEQYF TGTGCCAGCAGTCAGGACAGTACCTCCTACGAGCAGTACTTC
TRBJ2-3 TRBV7-8 many - CASSFGITDTQYF TGTGCCAGCAGCTTCGGGATAACAGATACGCAGTATTTT
TRBJ2-7 TRBV25-1 few TRBD1 CASSDKQGAAAYEQYF TGTGCCAGCAGTGATAAGCAGGGGGCGGCGGCCTACGAGCAGTACTTC
TRBJ2-1 TRBV29-1 few TRBD2 CSVEGTSGRSPSYNEQFF TGCAGCGTTGAAGGGACTAGCGGGAGGTCCCCATCCTACAATGAGCAGTTCTTC
TRBJ2-1 TRBV27 few - CASSWGTGLVNEQFF TGTGCCAGCAGTTGGGGGACAGGACTAGTTAATGAGCAGTTCTTC
TRBJ2-3 TRBV12-3/TRBV12-4 - TRBD1 CASINRDRVFSDTQYF TGTGCCAGCATCAACCGGGACAGGGTTTTCTCAGATACGCAGTATTTT
TRBJ2-2 TRBV5-1 few - CASSYTGSGELFF TGCGCCAGCAGCTACACAGGTTCCGGGGAGCTGTTTTTT
TRBJ2-1 TRBV4-3 - - CASSRKHVGPYEQFF TGCGCCAGCAGCCGAAAACACGTGGGGCCGTACGAGCAGTTCTTC
TRBJ2-3 TRBV5-1 many - CASSFSTDTQYF TGTGCCAGCAGCTTTAGCACAGATACGCAGTATTTT
TRBJ2-2 TRBV3-1 few - CASARPGRNTGELFF TGTGCCAGCGCCCGTCCGGGACGGAACACCGGGGAGCTGTTTTTT
TRBJ2-1 TRBV12-3/TRBV12-4 - - CASSFGRGWVNEQFF TGTGCCAGCAGTTTCGGCAGGGGATGGGTGAATGAGCAGTTCTTC
TRBJ2-7 TRBV7-9 few TRBD2 CASSLSGGIYEQYF TGTGCCAGCAGCCTTAGCGGGGGGATCTACGAGCAGTACTTC
TRBJ1-4 TRBV12-3/TRBV12-4 few - CASSLMRVEKLFF TGTGCCAGCAGTTTAATGAGGGTTGAAAAACTGTTTTTT
TRBJ1-1 TRBV7-6 few TRBD1 CASSFRTGRGFTEAFF TGTGCCAGCAGCTTTAGGACAGGGAGAGGGTTCACTGAAGCTTTCTTT
TRBJ1-2 TRBV19 - - CASSIRTTNYGYTF TGTGCCAGTAGTATAAGGACGACTAACTATGGCTACACCTTC
TRBJ2-6 TRBV7-3 - - CASSLRSGSGANVLTF TGTGCCAGCAGCTTAAGGTCAGGCTCTGGGGCCAACGTCCTGACTTTC
TRBJ2-5 TRBV7-9 - TRBD1 CASSTSPRGQETQYF TGTGCCAGCAGCACCAGCCCCAGGGGGCAAGAGACCCAGTACTTC
TRBJ1-1 TRBV5-1 - - CASSLGQSVTEAFF TGCGCCAGCAGCTTAGGGCAGTCCGTCACTGAAGCTTTCTTT
TRBJ2-2 TRBV5-6 - TRBD2 CASSLGLADITGELFF TGTGCCAGCAGCCTGGGACTAGCGGACATCACCGGGGAGCTGTTTTTT
TRBJ2-1 TRBV18 many TRBD2 CASSPPGLAGGRHNEQFF TGTGCCAGCTCACCACCGGGACTAGCGGGGGGCCGCCACAATGAGCAGTTCTTC
TRBJ2-5 TRBV12-3/TRBV12-4 few - CASGVRGGGTETQYF TGTGCCAGCGGGGTCCGGGGAGGGGGAACGGAGACCCAGTACTTC
TRBJ2-2 TRBV10-3 few TRBD1 CAISEQGRTGELFF TGTGCCATCAGTGAACAGGGGCGGACCGGGGAGCTGTTTTTT
TRBJ1-1 TRBV6-6 - TRBD1 CASIITGGRTEAFF TGTGCCAGCATCATTACAGGGGGTCGGACTGAAGCTTTCTTT
TRBJ2-4 TRBV5-1 - - CASSPDLAKNIQYF TGCGCCAGCAGCCCCGATCTAGCCAAAAACATTCAGTACTTC
TRBJ2-1 TRBV20-1 - TRBD2 CSARDRLAGSYNEQFF TGCAGTGCTAGAGATCGACTAGCGGGGTCATACAATGAGCAGTTCTTC
TRBJ1-6 TRBV5-1 many - CASSLVGGNSPLHF TGCGCCAGCAGCTTGGTTGGAGGCAATTCACCCCTCCACTTT
TRBJ2-7 TRBV20-1 few - CSAGPRGISTYEQYF TGCAGTGCTGGCCCGCGAGGGATATCAACCTACGAGCAGTACTTC
TRBJ1-1 TRBV24-1 - - CATSDSWSMNTEAFF TGTGCCACCAGTGATTCGTGGAGCATGAACACTGAAGCTTTCTTT
TRBJ2-6 TRBV25-1 - - CASSVGDSGANVLTF TGTGCCAGCAGTGTCGGCGACTCTGGGGCCAACGTCCTGACTTTC
TRBJ2-2 TRBV29-1 - TRBD1 CSGLQGDTGELFF TGCAGCGGACTACAGGGGGACACCGGGGAGCTGTTTTTT